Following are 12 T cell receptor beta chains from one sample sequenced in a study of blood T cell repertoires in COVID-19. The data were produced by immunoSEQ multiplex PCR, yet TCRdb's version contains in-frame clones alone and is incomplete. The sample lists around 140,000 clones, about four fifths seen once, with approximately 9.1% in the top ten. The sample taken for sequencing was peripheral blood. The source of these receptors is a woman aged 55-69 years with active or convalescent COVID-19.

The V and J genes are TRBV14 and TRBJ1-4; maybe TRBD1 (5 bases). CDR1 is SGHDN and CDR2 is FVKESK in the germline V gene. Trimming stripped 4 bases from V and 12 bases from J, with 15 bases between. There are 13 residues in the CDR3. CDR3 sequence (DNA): TGTGCCAGCAGCCTGGGGACGGGAGCGGAACTGTTTTTT. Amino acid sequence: CASSLGTGAELFF. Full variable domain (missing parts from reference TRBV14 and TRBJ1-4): EAGVTQFPSHSVIEKGQTVTLRCDPISGHDNLYWYRRVMGKEIKFLLHFVKESKQDESGMPNNRFLAERTGGTYSTLKVQPAELEDSGVYFCASSLGTGAELFFGSGTQLSVL.

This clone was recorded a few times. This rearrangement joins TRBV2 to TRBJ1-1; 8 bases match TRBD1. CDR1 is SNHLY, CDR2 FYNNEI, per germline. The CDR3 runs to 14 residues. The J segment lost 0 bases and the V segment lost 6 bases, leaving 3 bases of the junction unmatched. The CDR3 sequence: CASRKQGVNTEAFF. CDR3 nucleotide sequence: TGTGCCAGCAGAAAACAGGGGGTGAACACTGAAGCTTTCTTT.

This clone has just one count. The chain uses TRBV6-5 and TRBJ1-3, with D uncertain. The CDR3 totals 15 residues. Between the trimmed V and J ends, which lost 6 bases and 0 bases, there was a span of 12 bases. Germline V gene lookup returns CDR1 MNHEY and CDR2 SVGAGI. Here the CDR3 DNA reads TGTGCCAGCAGACCCGCCCAACTCTCTGGAAACACCATATATTTT. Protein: CASRPAQLSGNTIYF.

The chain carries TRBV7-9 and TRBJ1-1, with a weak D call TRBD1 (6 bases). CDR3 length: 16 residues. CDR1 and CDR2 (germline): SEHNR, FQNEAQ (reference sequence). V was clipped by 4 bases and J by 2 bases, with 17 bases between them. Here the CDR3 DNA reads TGTGCCAGCAGCTCGAACAGGGAAGGGTCCAACACTGAAGCTTTCTTT. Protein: CASSSNREGSNTEAFF.

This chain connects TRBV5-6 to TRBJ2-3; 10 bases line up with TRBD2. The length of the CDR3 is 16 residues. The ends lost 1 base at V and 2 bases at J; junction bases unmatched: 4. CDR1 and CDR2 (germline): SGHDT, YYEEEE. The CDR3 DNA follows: TGTGCCAGCAGCTTGAGGCTAGCGGGGGCCACAGATACGCAGTATTTT. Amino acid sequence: CASSLRLAGATDTQYF.

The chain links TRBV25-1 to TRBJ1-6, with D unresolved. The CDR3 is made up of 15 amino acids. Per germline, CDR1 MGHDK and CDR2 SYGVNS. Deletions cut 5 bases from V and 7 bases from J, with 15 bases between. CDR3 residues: CASSSPRTGNSPLHF. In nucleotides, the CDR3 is TGTGCCAGCAGTTCTCCAAGGACGGGGAATTCACCCCTCCACTTT.

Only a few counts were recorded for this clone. The CDR3 DNA is TGTGCCAGCAGCCAAGATCCAGCTAGCGGCATCACAGATACGCAGTATTTT. Amino acids: CASSQDPASGITDTQYF. The rearrangement uses TRBV3-1 (or the pseudogene TRBV3-2) and TRBJ2-3; the match to TRBD2 covers 7 bases. Trimming at V came to 0 bases and at J to 2 bases, leaving 8 bases not matched to a gene. CDR1 and CDR2 from the germline V gene are LGHDT and YNNKEL (reference sequence). The CDR3 is 17 amino acids.

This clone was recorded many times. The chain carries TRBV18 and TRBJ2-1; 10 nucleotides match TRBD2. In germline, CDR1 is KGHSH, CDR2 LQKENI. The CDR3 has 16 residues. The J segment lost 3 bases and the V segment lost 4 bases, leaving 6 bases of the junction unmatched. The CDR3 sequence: CASSHLAGADYNEQFF. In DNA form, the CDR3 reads TGTGCCAGCTCACACCTAGCGGGAGCAGACTACAATGAGCAGTTCTTC.

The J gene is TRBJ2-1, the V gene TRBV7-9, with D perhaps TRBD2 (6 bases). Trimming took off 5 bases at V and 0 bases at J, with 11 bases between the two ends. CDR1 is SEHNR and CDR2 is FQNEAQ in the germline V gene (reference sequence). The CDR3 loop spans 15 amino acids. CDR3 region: CASSLSGRSYNEQFF. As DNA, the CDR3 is TGTGCCAGCAGCCTTAGCGGACGCTCCTACAATGAGCAGTTCTTC.

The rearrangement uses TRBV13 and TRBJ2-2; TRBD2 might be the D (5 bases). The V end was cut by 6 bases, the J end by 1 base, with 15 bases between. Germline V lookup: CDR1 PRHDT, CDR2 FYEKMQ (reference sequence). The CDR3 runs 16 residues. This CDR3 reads CASSWSGGGNTGELFF. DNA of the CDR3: TGTGCCAGCAGTTGGAGCGGAGGTGGGAACACCGGGGAGCTGTTTTTT.

CDR3 in DNA: TGCGCCAGCAGCTTGGCCCAGGGCCGCCAAGAGACCCAGTACTTC. Protein: CASSLAQGRQETQYF. This chain joins TRBV5-1 and TRBJ2-5, with D maybe TRBD1 (5 bases). CDR1 and CDR2 from the germline V gene are SGHRS and YFSETQ. This CDR3 has 15 amino acids. The V end lost 0 bases, the J end lost 1 base, and 10 bases lay between the germline ends.

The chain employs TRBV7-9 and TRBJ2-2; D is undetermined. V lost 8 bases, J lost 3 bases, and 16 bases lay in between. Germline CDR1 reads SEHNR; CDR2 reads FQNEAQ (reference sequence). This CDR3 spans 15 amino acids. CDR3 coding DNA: TGTGCCAGCGCTAACTGGCTAGATGACACCGGGGAGCTGTTTTTT. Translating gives CASANWLDDTGELFF.